This TCR beta chain derives from a study of blood T cell repertoires in COVID-19. Study summary: Collection of acute and convalescent COVID-19 samples took place in the United States, Italy and Spain. PBMCs, B-cell-depleted T cells, or T cells were the source of the cDNA or gDNA that made up the material.

Produced via immunoSEQ multiplex PCR; TCRdb's table is partial and in-frame only. The table has around 72,000 clones, roughly 76% seen once. The clonotype originates from a woman aged 70-85 years with acute or convalescent COVID-19. Specimen: peripheral blood.

CDR3: CASRGSGRSYNEQFF. The CDR3 DNA follows: TGTGCCAGCAGGGGGTCGGGGAGGTCCTACAATGAGCAGTTCTTC. The chain carries TRBV28 and TRBJ2-1, with a weak D call TRBD2 (6 bases). V lost 6 bases, J lost 1 base, and 13 bases lay in between. There are 15 residues in the CDR3. Per germline, CDR1 MDHEN and CDR2 SYDVKM.